These 6 T cell receptor beta chains originate from one sample sequenced in a study of beta chain features in type 1 diabetes. Findings and limits, study-wide: Shorter TCRB CDR3s, moderately but significantly so, marked every one of the four CD4+ subsets in Type 1 diabetes patients.

The study reverse transcribed the entire isolated RNA, so it sequenced expressed TCRB transcripts. Data came from immunoSEQ multiplex PCR; TCRdb stores just in-frame clones and leaves some out. This table has 600,000 to 700,000 clones, approximately 13% appearing once. For these TCRs, the target antigens are not known. Sequenced sample: naive CD4+ T cells from blood. Receptor source: a man aged 25 to 45 with type 1 diabetes.

There are a few counts of this clone. CDR3 sequence reads: CASSSRYSSYNEQFF. DNA for the CDR3: TGTGCCAGCAGCTCCCGCTACAGCTCCTACAATGAGCAGTTCTTC. The chain couples TRBV7-6 to TRBJ2-1; D uncertain. V gave up 4 bases and J gave up 0 bases, with 10 bases separating them. This CDR3 has 15 residues. Germline V gene sequence: CDR1 SGHVS, CDR2 FNYEAQ.

The chain carries TRBV6-6 and TRBJ2-5; 7 bases are a match to TRBD1. The CDR3 extends over 14 amino acids. The V and J ends lost 4 bases and 2 bases, in that order; junction bases with no gene match: 4. The germline V gene has CDR1 MNHNY and CDR2 SVGAGI (reference sequence). The CDR3 DNA reads as TGTGCCAGCAGTTCAAGACAGGGACAAGAGACCCAGTACTTC. Encoded protein: CASSSRQGQETQYF.

This clone has more than one count but fewer than ten. This chain connects TRBV19 to TRBJ2-5; 7 positions agree with TRBD1. CDR1 is LNHDA, CDR2 SQIVND, per germline (reference sequence). This CDR3 has 15 amino acids. V was clipped by 5 bases and J by 2 bases; unmatched bases: 8. In DNA form, the CDR3 reads TGTGCCAGTAGTCCAAGCGACAGGGAGCAAGAGACCCAGTACTTC. Translating gives CASSPSDREQETQYF.

The sample holds a few counts of this clone. This CDR3 is CAWEKGRYGYTF. CDR3 DNA sequence: TGTGCCTGGGAAAAGGGCCGCTATGGCTACACCTTC. V and J are TRBV30 and TRBJ1-2; D unclear. Germline assignment: CDR1 GTSNPN and CDR2 SVGIG (reference sequence). Between the trimmed V and J ends, which lost 5 bases and 4 bases, there was a span of 11 bases. CDR3 size: 12 residues.

The V gene is TRBV25-1, the J gene TRBJ2-7, with no clear D. V was cut by 8 bases and J by 1 base, with 0 bases left in between. Germline CDR1 is MGHDK and CDR2 is SYGVNS. The CDR3 runs to 9 residues. CDR3 sequence (DNA): TGTGCCAGCTCCTACGAGCAGTACTTC. Residues: CASSYEQYF.

The J gene is TRBJ1-2, the V gene TRBV4-3, with D uncertain. The CDR3 covers 14 residues. CDR1 LGHNA and CDR2 YSLEER come from the germline V gene. With 0 bases removed from V and 3 bases from J, the gap between germline ends came to 8 bases. The CDR3 sequence: CASSQEAAYYGYTF. Here the CDR3 DNA reads TGCGCCAGCAGCCAAGAAGCGGCATACTATGGCTACACCTTC.